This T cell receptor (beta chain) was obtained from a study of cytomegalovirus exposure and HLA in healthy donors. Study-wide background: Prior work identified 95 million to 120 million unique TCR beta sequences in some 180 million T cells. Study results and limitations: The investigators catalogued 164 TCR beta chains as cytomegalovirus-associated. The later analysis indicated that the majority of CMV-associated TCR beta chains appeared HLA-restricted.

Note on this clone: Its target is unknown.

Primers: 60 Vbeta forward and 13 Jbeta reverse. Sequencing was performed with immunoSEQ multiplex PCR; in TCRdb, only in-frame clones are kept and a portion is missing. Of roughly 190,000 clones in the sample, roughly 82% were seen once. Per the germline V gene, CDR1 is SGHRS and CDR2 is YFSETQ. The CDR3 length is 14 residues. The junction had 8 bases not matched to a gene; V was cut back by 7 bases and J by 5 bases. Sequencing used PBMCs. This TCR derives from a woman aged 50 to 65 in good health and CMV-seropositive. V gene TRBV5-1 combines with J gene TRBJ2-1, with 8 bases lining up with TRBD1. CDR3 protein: CASRPRTGNNEQFF. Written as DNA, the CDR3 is TGCGCCAGCCGACCTCGGACAGGGAACAATGAGCAGTTCTTC. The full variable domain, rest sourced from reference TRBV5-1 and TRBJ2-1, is KAGVTQTPRYLIKTRGQQVTLSCSPISGHRSVSWYQQTPGQGLQFLFEYFSETQRNKGNFPGRFSGRQFSNSRSEMNVSTLELGDSALYLCASRPRTGNNEQFFGPGTRLTVL.